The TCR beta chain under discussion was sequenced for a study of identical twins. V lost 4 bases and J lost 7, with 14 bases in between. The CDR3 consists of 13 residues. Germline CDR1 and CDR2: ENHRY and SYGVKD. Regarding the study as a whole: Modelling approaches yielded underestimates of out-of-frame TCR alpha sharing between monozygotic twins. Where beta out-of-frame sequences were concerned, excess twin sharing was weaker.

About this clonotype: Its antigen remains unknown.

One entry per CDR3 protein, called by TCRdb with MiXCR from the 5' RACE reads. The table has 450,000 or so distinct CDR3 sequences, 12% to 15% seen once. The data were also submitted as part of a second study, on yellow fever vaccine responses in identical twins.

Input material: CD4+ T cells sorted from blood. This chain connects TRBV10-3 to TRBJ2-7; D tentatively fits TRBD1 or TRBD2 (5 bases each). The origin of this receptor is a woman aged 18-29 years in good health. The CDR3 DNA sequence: TGTGCCATCAGTGTGGATAGGGACGGGGAGCAGTACTTC. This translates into CAISVDRDGEQYF.